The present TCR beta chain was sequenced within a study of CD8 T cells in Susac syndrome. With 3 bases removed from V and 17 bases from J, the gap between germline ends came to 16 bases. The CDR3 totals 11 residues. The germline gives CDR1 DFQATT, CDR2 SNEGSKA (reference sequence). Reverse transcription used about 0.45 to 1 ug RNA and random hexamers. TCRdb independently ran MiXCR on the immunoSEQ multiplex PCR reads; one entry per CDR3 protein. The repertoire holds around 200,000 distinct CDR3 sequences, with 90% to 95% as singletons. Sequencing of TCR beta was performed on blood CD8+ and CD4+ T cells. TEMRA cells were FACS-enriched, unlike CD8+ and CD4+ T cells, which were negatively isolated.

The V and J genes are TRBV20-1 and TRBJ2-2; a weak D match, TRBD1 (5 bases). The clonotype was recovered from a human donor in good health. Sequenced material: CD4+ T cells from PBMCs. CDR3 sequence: CSASLGQQGFF. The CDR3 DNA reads TGCAGTGCTAGTCTGGGGCAGCAAGGTTTTTTT.